Reported below is one T cell receptor (beta chain). The data were taken from a study of cytomegalovirus exposure and HLA in healthy donors. Assay: immunoSEQ multiplex PCR; the TCRdb copy retains only in-frame clones and omits some. The sample records about 330,000 clones, around 86% being singletons. The junction had 5 bases not matched to a gene; V was cut back by 7 bases and J by 1 base. CDR3 length: 14 amino acids. Germline V gene lookup returns CDR1 MNHEY and CDR2 SVGAGI. This sequence originates from a woman between 18 and 29 years old in good health and CMV-seronegative. The chain recombines TRBV6-5 with TRBJ2-3; 7 bases align to TRBD1. The specimen was PBMCs. CDR3 sequence (DNA): TGTGCCAGCAACCCCGGACAGGGCACAGATACGCAGTATTTT. It yields the protein CASNPGQGTDTQYF.